These 32 T cell receptor beta chains originate from one sample sequenced in a study of a mutant IDH1 vaccine in newly diagnosed glioma. Time point: week 23, last vaccination. Every single dose of the vaccine, 300 ug of mutant IDH1 20-mer peptide, came with topical imiquimod. Their recognized antigens are unknown. The protocol was immunoSEQ multiplex PCR, while the TCRdb copy is restricted to in-frame clones and leaves out a portion. Among about 20,000 clones listed, almost 85% were seen once. The specimen comprised PBMCs, sampled from a glioma patient whose treatment included an IDH1 peptide vaccine. The receptors here all came from a young man with glioma.

The chain uses TRBV19 and TRBJ1-1; D possibly corresponds to TRBD1 (5 bases). Looked up from germline, CDR1 is LNHDA and CDR2 is SQIVND (reference sequence). The CDR3 has 15 amino acids. V was trimmed by 7 bases and J by 3 bases, leaving 18 bases between them. The CDR3 loop is CASNPGGGKDTEAFF. CDR3 DNA sequence: TGTGCCAGTAACCCGGGGGGAGGGAAGGACACTGAAGCTTTCTTT.

The chain couples TRBV5-4 to TRBJ2-5; D is uncertain. Between the trimmed V and J ends, which lost 5 bases and 1 base, there was a span of 18 bases. Per the germline V gene, CDR1 is SGHNT and CDR2 is YYREEE (reference sequence). This CDR3 region has 16 residues. The CDR3 nucleotides are TGTGCCAGCAGAAAAAGTATCGCGGTTCTCCAAGAGACCCAGTACTTC. This gives the protein CASRKSIAVLQETQYF.

In this sample, this clone is medium-sized. This rearrangement joins TRBV29-1 to TRBJ2-2, with D possibly matching TRBD1 (6 bases). The CDR3 is 14 amino acids. Trimming took 7 bases from V and 1 from J, leaving 13 bases between them. The germline gives CDR1 SQVTM, CDR2 ANQGSEA. The CDR3 loop is CSAQQGGNTGELFF. CDR3 nucleotide sequence: TGCAGCGCCCAACAGGGTGGGAACACCGGGGAGCTGTTTTTT.

This chain joins TRBV6-5 and TRBJ2-1, with TRBD2 identical over 11 bases. With 6 bases clipped from V and 15 bases from J, the junction kept 16 bases outside the gene matches. CDR1 and CDR2 from the germline V gene are MNHEY and SVGAGI. The CDR3 has 15 residues. The CDR3 protein is CASRLGRGLAAGMFF. The CDR3 nucleotides read TGTGCCAGCAGACTCGGACGGGGACTAGCGGCCGGCATGTTCTTC.

The V and J genes are TRBV27 and TRBJ2-3, with D possibly TRBD2 on 6 matching bases. The length of the CDR3 is 14 residues. CDR1 and CDR2 from the germline V gene are MNHEY and SMNVEV (reference sequence). V was trimmed by 6 bases and J by 1 base, leaving 11 bases between them. CDR3 amino acids: CASRRTGGTDTQYF. CDR3 DNA: TGTGCCAGCAGAAGGACGGGGGGCACAGATACGCAGTATTTT.

This clone was counted only a few times. The rearrangement joins TRBV6-5 to TRBJ2-1; D gene unclear. This CDR3 region has 13 residues. Germline CDR1 is MNHEY and CDR2 is SVGAGI. V dropped 0 bases and J dropped 6 bases, with 6 bases sitting between them. The CDR3 DNA reads as TGTGCCAGCAGTTACTCGAATTCCAATGAGCAGTTCTTC. Protein: CASSYSNSNEQFF.

This clone showed up just a few times. The chain joins TRBV9 to TRBJ1-1; D not certain. Germline V CDR1 and CDR2: SGDLS, YYNGEE. CDR3 length: 14 amino acids. With 3 bases removed from V and 0 bases from J, the gap between germline ends came to 9 bases. In nucleotides, the CDR3 is TGTGCCAGCAGCGGCAAGGGTTTGAACACTGAAGCTTTCTTT. This encodes CASSGKGLNTEAFF.

The count of this clone is one. V usage is TRBV7-9 and J usage is TRBJ1-6; D unresolved. With 1 base removed from V and 11 bases from J, the gap between germline ends came to 6 bases. This CDR3 comprises 12 residues. In germline, CDR1 is SEHNR, CDR2 FQNEAQ (reference sequence). CDR3 nucleotide sequence: TGTGCCAGCAGCTTAGTGGGAGCACCCCTCCACTTT. Residues: CASSLVGAPLHF.

The rearrangement joins TRBV18 to TRBJ1-4; D unclear. Trimming took 1 base from V and 4 from J, leaving 4 bases between them. Germline assignment: CDR1 KGHSH and CDR2 LQKENI. This CDR3 has 13 residues. CDR3 region: CASSPLVNEKLFF. Here the CDR3 DNA reads TGTGCCAGCTCACCACTGGTTAATGAAAAACTGTTTTTT.

The chain is built from TRBV5-1 and TRBJ1-1; TRBD1 aligns across 7 bases. Per the germline V gene, CDR1 is SGHRS and CDR2 is YFSETQ. The J segment lost 7 bases and the V segment lost 1 base, leaving 7 bases of the junction unmatched. The CDR3 has 14 amino acids. Here the CDR3 reads CASSLKGQRNEAFF. CDR3 DNA sequence: TGCGCCAGCAGCTTGAAGGGACAGAGAAATGAAGCTTTCTTT.

The chain joins TRBV14 to TRBJ2-3; D perhaps matches TRBD1 (5 bases). CDR1 and CDR2 from the germline V gene are SGHDN and FVKESK. The CDR3 extends over 13 amino acids. Trimming took 4 bases from V and 5 from J, leaving 10 bases between them. The CDR3 here is CASSLFQGDTQYF. The DNA of the CDR3 is TGTGCCAGCAGCCTATTTCAGGGAGATACGCAGTATTTT. The full variable domain, with the rest looked up from reference TRBV14 and TRBJ2-3, is EAGVTQFPSHSVIEKGQTVTLRCDPISGHDNLYWYRRVMGKEIKFLLHFVKESKQDESGMPNNRFLAERTGGTYSTLKVQPAELEDSGVYFCASSLFQGDTQYFGPGTRLTVL.

This clone was seen only once. J is TRBJ1-3 and V is TRBV16; 10 bases map to TRBD1. The V and J ends lost 6 bases and 0 bases, in that order; junction bases with no gene match: 5. Germline loops: CDR1 KGHSY, CDR2 FQNENV. The CDR3 spans 16 residues. The CDR3 spells CASSTTGGHSGNTIYF. Here the CDR3 DNA reads TGTGCCAGCAGTACGACAGGGGGCCACTCTGGAAACACCATATATTTT.

This clone occurred a few times. This rearrangement joins TRBV5-5 to TRBJ1-1; D is ambiguous. The CDR3 has 15 residues. Trimming removed 3 bases from V and 0 bases from J, with 12 bases in between. Germline CDR1 reads SGHKS; CDR2 reads YYEKEE (reference sequence). The CDR3 coding sequence is TGTGCCAGCAGCTCCTATGAGGGAATGAACACTGAAGCTTTCTTT. This encodes CASSSYEGMNTEAFF.

The chain couples TRBV13 to TRBJ1-2, with D possibly TRBD1 on 5 matching bases. Germline V gives CDR1 PRHDT, CDR2 FYEKMQ (reference sequence). The V gene lost 5 bases and the J gene lost 8 bases, with 12 bases spanning the gap. This CDR3 is built from 12 residues. The CDR3 here is CASSPDGGGYTF. The DNA for the CDR3 is TGTGCCAGCAGCCCCGACGGGGGAGGCTACACCTTC.

The chain couples TRBV6-1 to TRBJ1-1; possibly TRBD1 for D (6 bases). The CDR3 consists of 16 residues. The V end was cut by 3 bases, the J end by 1 base, with 15 bases between. Germline values: CDR1 MNHNS, CDR2 SASEGT. CDR3 sequence reads: CASSDPLGARNTEAFF. The CDR3 bases are TGTGCCAGCAGTGACCCCCTGGGGGCAAGGAACACTGAAGCTTTCTTT.

The gene calls are TRBV6-4 and TRBJ2-2; D gene uncertain. The CDR3 has 12 residues. Germline V gene sequence: CDR1 MRHNA, CDR2 SNTAGT. V was clipped by 0 bases and J by 9 bases, with 5 bases between them. In DNA, the CDR3 is TGTGCCAGCAGTGACTCCACAAGGGAGCTGTTTTTT. This translates into CASSDSTRELFF.

This rearrangement joins TRBV5-6 to TRBJ1-2, with unresolved D. The ends were cut back, 0 bases at V and 4 bases at J, with 13 bases in the middle. Germline loops: CDR1 SGHDT, CDR2 YYEEEE. The CDR3 covers 15 residues. CDR3 region: CASSLDPGRPYGYTF. CDR3 DNA: TGTGCCAGCAGCTTGGACCCTGGGCGTCCCTATGGCTACACCTTC. Full variable domain (rest looked up from reference TRBV5-6 and TRBJ1-2): DAGVTQSPTHLIKTRGQQVTLRCSPKSGHDTVSWYQQALGQGPQFIFQYYEEEERQRGNFPDRFSGHQFPNYSSELNVNALLLGDSALYLCASSLDPGRPYGYTFGSGTRLTVV.

V gene TRBV18 combines with J gene TRBJ2-5; D is unclear. In germline, CDR1 is KGHSH, CDR2 LQKENI. V was clipped by 3 bases and J by 1 base, with 6 bases between them. The CDR3 runs to 13 residues. The CDR3 nucleotides read TGTGCCAGCTCACCCCTGCCCCAAGAGACCCAGTACTTC. Protein product: CASSPLPQETQYF.

The rearrangement uses TRBV5-8 and TRBJ2-7; D remains unclear. The CDR3 length is 12 residues. Germline V lookup: CDR1 SGHTS, CDR2 YDEGEE. Trimming removed 4 bases at V and 5 bases at J, with 10 bases between. The DNA for the CDR3 is TGTGCCAGCAGCCTGCTTTCGGACGAGCAGTACTTC. This codes for CASSLLSDEQYF.

This chain connects TRBV5-1 to TRBJ2-3; no clear D gene. This CDR3 spans 13 amino acids. CDR1 is SGHRS, CDR2 YFSETQ, per germline. V lost 4 bases, J lost 3 bases, and 9 bases lay in between. The CDR3 DNA follows: TGCGCCAGCAGCGCAGCGAGTACAGATACGCAGTATTTT. It encodes CASSAASTDTQYF.

CDR3 coding DNA: TGCGCCAGCAGCTTGGAGACTAGCGGGAACTACGAGCAGTACTTC. This codes for CASSLETSGNYEQYF. The chain links TRBV5-1 to TRBJ2-7; TRBD2 agrees at 11 bases. Germline assignment: CDR1 SGHRS and CDR2 YFSETQ. The V and J ends lost 0 bases and 3 bases, in that order; junction bases with no gene match: 2. This CDR3 is 15 amino acids long.

The chain carries TRBV19 and TRBJ2-7; TRBD1 or TRBD2 may be the D gene (5 bases each). CDR1 and CDR2 from the germline V gene are LNHDA and SQIVND (reference sequence). The ends were cut back, 8 bases at V and 3 bases at J, with 17 bases in the middle. The CDR3 has 14 residues. CDR3 sequence: CASSGALGFYEQYF. CDR3 DNA sequence: TGTGCCAGTTCCGGGGCTCTGGGGTTCTACGAGCAGTACTTC.

The chain joins TRBV27 to TRBJ2-7, with D unresolved. V lost 6 bases, J lost 0 bases, and 6 bases lay in between. This CDR3 comprises 12 residues. The germline V gene encodes CDR1 MNHEY and CDR2 SMNVEV (reference sequence). The CDR3 reads CASRTSSYEQYF. CDR3 nucleotide sequence: TGTGCCAGCAGAACCAGCTCCTACGAGCAGTACTTC.

The chain is built from TRBV6-1 and TRBJ2-7, with no clear D. V was pared by 4 bases and J by 5 bases, with 18 bases between. The CDR3 is 15 amino acids. The germline V gene encodes CDR1 MNHNS and CDR2 SASEGT. The CDR3 region has the DNA TGTGCCAGCAGTGTTCGGCCCCGCTCGCGGCACGAGCAGTACTTC. Encoded protein: CASSVRPRSRHEQYF.

The chain joins TRBV18 to TRBJ2-7; unclear D gene. V gave up 4 bases and J gave up 4 bases, with 11 bases separating them. Germline loops: CDR1 KGHSH, CDR2 LQKENI. The CDR3 spans 13 residues. CDR3 amino acids: CASSRESRYEQYF. The CDR3 DNA reads as TGTGCCAGCTCACGGGAATCGCGTTACGAGCAGTACTTC.

This clone came up a few times. V gene TRBV7-9 combines with J gene TRBJ2-1; D possibly corresponds to TRBD1 (5 bases). Germline V gene data show CDR1 as SEHNR and CDR2 as FQNEAQ (reference sequence). V was pared by 2 bases and J by 10 bases, with 12 bases between. The CDR3 loop spans 13 amino acids. CDR3 loop: CASSLSRVNEQFF. CDR3 nucleotides: TGTGCCAGCAGCTTATCCAGGGTAAACGAGCAGTTCTTC.

The chain is built from TRBV6-6 and TRBJ1-1; D gene ambiguous. The germline V gene has CDR1 MNHNY and CDR2 SVGAGI (reference sequence). The CDR3 sequence is 12 residues long. V dropped 6 bases and J dropped 6 bases, with 11 bases sitting between them. CDR3: CASSPWAAEAFF. CDR3 sequence (DNA): TGTGCCAGCAGCCCCTGGGCGGCTGAAGCTTTCTTT.

In nucleotides, the CDR3 is TGTGCCAGCAGCGCTGGGACACCTACCTACGAGCAGTACTTC. Translated: CASSAGTPTYEQYF. The chain joins TRBV9 to TRBJ2-7; tentative D call: TRBD1 (6 bases). Germline V lookup: CDR1 SGDLS, CDR2 YYNGEE. Trimming left V 3 bases short and J 2 bases short, with 12 bases between. The CDR3 sequence is 14 residues long.

The V gene is TRBV2, the J gene TRBJ1-1; 11 positions agree with TRBD1. Germline CDR1 SNHLY, CDR2 FYNNEI. The V gene end was trimmed by 4 bases and the J gene end by 5 bases; junction bases not matched to a gene: 6. The CDR3 is made up of 15 amino acids. CDR3 sequence: CASSGGQGARTEAFF. DNA for the CDR3: TGTGCCAGCAGTGGAGGACAGGGGGCGCGGACTGAAGCTTTCTTT.

The chain uses TRBV7-8 and TRBJ2-7; weak D call: TRBD2 (5 bases). Germline V CDR1 and CDR2: SGHVS, FQNEAQ. The V end lost 10 bases, the J end lost 0 bases, and 13 bases lay between the germline ends. CDR3 length: 13 residues. In DNA form, the CDR3 reads TGTGCCACCGGACTGGACGGCTCCTACGAGCAGTACTTC. Translated, it gives CATGLDGSYEQYF.

This clone was counted a few times. V and J are TRBV2 and TRBJ2-2; no clear D. The CDR3 runs 12 residues. Germline CDR1 SNHLY, CDR2 FYNNEI. Trimming removed 8 bases from V and 5 bases from J, with 9 bases in between. The CDR3 DNA reads as TGTGCCAGCCGGCCCTGGACCGGGGAGCTGTTTTTT. Translation gives CASRPWTGELFF.

The chain employs TRBV25-1 and TRBJ2-1, with D maybe TRBD2 (5 bases). The CDR3 consists of 14 residues. Per the germline V gene, CDR1 is MGHDK and CDR2 is SYGVNS. The V gene lost 5 bases and the J gene lost 1 base, with 9 bases spanning the gap. The DNA for the CDR3 is TGTGCCAGCAGTATCACTAGTTCCTACAATGAGCAGTTCTTC. Protein: CASSITSSYNEQFF.